A single sample is the source of the 2 T cell receptor beta chains below, sequenced in a study of OX40 agonist ivuxolimab in advanced cancers. Assay: immunoSEQ multiplex PCR; the TCRdb copy retains only in-frame clones and omits some. The sample yields about 60,000 clones, nearly 95% seen once. The sequencing here drew on CD4+ or CD8+ T cells sorted from blood, taken in a trial of the OX40 agonist ivuxolimab. Receptors originate from an adult with an advanced solid tumor such as melanoma, head and neck, liver or kidney cancer.

The gene calls are TRBV6-5 and TRBJ1-2; D call uncertain. Between the trimmed V and J ends, which lost 6 bases and 2 bases, there was a span of 10 bases. Per the germline V gene, CDR1 is MNHEY and CDR2 is SVGAGI. The CDR3 totals 13 residues. CDR3 DNA: TGTGCCAGCAGCCTCCTTGGGAACTATGGCTACACCTTC. Translation: CASSLLGNYGYTF.

This rearrangement joins TRBV6-5 to TRBJ1-1; perhaps TRBD1 as D (5 bases). This CDR3 has 15 amino acids. Per the germline V gene, CDR1 is MNHEY and CDR2 is SVGAGI. The V gene lost 0 bases and the J gene lost 4 bases, with 12 bases spanning the gap. This CDR3 is CASSYSRAGTTEAFF. The CDR3 coding sequence is TGTGCCAGCAGTTACTCTCGGGCAGGGACCACTGAAGCTTTCTTT.